This TCR beta chain was captured by sequencing in a study of T cells in Graves' hyperthyroidism and ophthalmopathy (dated by TCRdb to between 2017 and 2020). Regarding the complete study: Peripheral blood samples were taken at the time of initial diagnosis, prior to any treatment. To identify TCR V-J signatures that set the groups apart, the researchers used a discovery cohort of about a hundred patients, made up of 40 to 45 with Graves' ophthalmopathy and about 60 with stable Graves' hyperthyroidism. Whether ophthalmopathy could be predicted prospectively was tested in an independent validation cohort made up of about 18 hyperthyroidism patients plus 17 patients who later progressed to ophthalmopathy. The approximately 90 discovery patients were divided at random into training and test sets in a 7:3 ratio. The study also compared thyroid tissue and blood T-cell repertoires from over 5 Graves' hyperthyroidism patients. Once sampling was done, hyperthyroidism patients were given methimazole at a starting dose of 30 mg daily, whereas ophthalmopathy patients were given high-dose intravenous methylprednisolone. According to the paper, TCR Vbeta CDR3 sequencing was carried out on 135 peripheral blood samples, which came from about 45 ophthalmopathy, approximately 72 hyperthyroidism and 17 progressor patients.

Trimming removed 4 bases from V and 4 bases from J, leaving 18 bases between the germline ends. From its cysteine to its phenylalanine, the CDR3 spans 15 amino acids. Only the CDR3 part of the read is kept: 45 bases, read in frame from the first base. As encoded in the germline V gene, CDR1 is SGHRS while CDR2 is YFSETQ. The paper as a whole reports these results and caveats: Blood samples also contained most of the expanded thyroid clonotypes (frequency above 0.001), which suggests that blood repertoires may reflect thyroid immune responses. No statistical method was used to set the sample size in advance, and investigators knew the group allocation. Ophthalmopathy was separated from stable hyperthyroidism by a 13 V-J signature model, with approximately 89% sensitivity and about 84% specificity obtained in cross-validation and 80%/75% obtained in testing. In validation, progression to ophthalmopathy was predicted by the model with approximately 67% sensitivity and roughly 72% specificity, a median of 6.5 months before onset.

The TCR beta CDR3 regions were amplified from RNA transcripts. The TCR CDR3 was subjected to a first round of RT-PCR using the HTBI primer set and the Qiagen OneStep RT-PCR kit. The libraries were constructed in a second round of multiplex PCR and then size-selected and purified. Paired-end sequencing of the libraries was performed with 100 bp reads on an Illumina HiSeq2000. As for how the authors treated the data: SOAPnuke was used to process the raw data, with reads discarded if the reads contained adapters or uncalled bases, had a mean Phred below 15, or lacked an exact constant-primer or identifier match. COPE v1.2.5 was used to merge high-quality paired reads, and clonotypes were defined as unique nucleotide sequences. Clonotypes were aligned to IMGT TRBV, TRBD and TRBJ reference segments using MiTCR v1.1. The analysis included only V-J combinations with a frequency above 0.0001, which together covered about 99% of the repertoires. The TCS score was defined as the ratio of F50 (clonal expansion) to E x V (chaos), calculated using BLOSUM62-based TCRdist between CDR3 peptides within each V-J. Welch's t-statistics and random forest reduced 450 to 600 V-J features to 10 to 15, which were used in a naive Bayes classifier (R e1071). TCRdb itself trimmed the public reads at Q25 with fastp, ran MiXCR and retained productive beta chains. Rows matching on CDR3 protein sequence are summarized as one entry with the most common DNA and genes. The V and J calls were determined by TCRdb, not by the authors. A total of approximately 300,000 distinct CDR3 sequences appear in this sample, approximately 15% of them only once. Clones ranked in the top ten supply around 61% of the sample.

Ophthalmopathy patients had moderately to severely active disease, with a Clinical Activity Score of 3 or more, a NOSPECS grade of 4 or more, and a disease duration of less than 3 months. Any patient with an uncontrolled infection, another autoimmune disease, pregnancy or lactation was excluded. Diagnoses were based on clinical symptoms, serum thyroxine and TRAb, thyroid ultrasound and orbital computed tomography. PBMCs were separated from over 9 ml of fresh peripheral blood using Ficoll-Paque density gradient centrifugation. Total RNA was extracted using Trizol reagent, and RNA quality was assessed on an Agilent 2100 Bioanalyzer. This clonotype was seen at least ten times. Its antigen remains unidentified. The sample holds no much larger clone one base away, and base qualities are not on file.

The clonotype originates from a woman aged 60-75 years with Graves' ophthalmopathy. The source material was blood. The chain joins TRBV5-1 to TRBJ2-7, and TRBD2 may be the D gene, going by 6 matching bases. Here is the DNA: TGCGCCAGCAGCCCTGGGGCGGGACGAGCGTACGAGCAGTACTTC. It translates to CASSPGAGRAYEQYF.